The 8 T cell receptor beta chains below were found in one sample sequenced in a study of cytomegalovirus exposure and HLA in healthy donors. PCR employed 60 Vbeta and 13 Jbeta primers. Method: immunoSEQ multiplex PCR; TCRdb's copy keeps in-frame clones and lacks some. The data include approximately 77,000 clones; the top ten clones carry about 4.6%. The sequenced sample consisted of PBMCs. All receptors derive from a young man in good health and CMV-seronegative.

V gene TRBV7-8 combines with J gene TRBJ2-1, with D possibly TRBD2 on 5 matching bases. V was clipped by 1 base and J by 4 bases, with 11 bases between them. The CDR3 is made up of 15 amino acids. From germline, CDR1 is SGHVS and CDR2 FQNEAQ. The CDR3 here is CASSLGWRRYNEQFF. The CDR3 DNA sequence: TGTGCCAGCAGCTTAGGGTGGAGGCGGTACAATGAGCAGTTCTTC.

V gene TRBV2 combines with J gene TRBJ1-2, with D uncertain. The CDR3 sequence is 14 residues long. Germline lookup yields CDR1 SNHLY and CDR2 FYNNEI. V was clipped by 6 bases and J by 4 bases, with 15 bases between them. CDR3 loop: CASSGRLGAYGYTF. DNA of the CDR3: TGTGCCAGCAGCGGTAGATTGGGCGCCTATGGCTACACCTTC.

V gene TRBV6-6 combines with J gene TRBJ2-1, with 8 positions matching TRBD1. The CDR3 has 15 residues. The germline CDR1 and CDR2 sequences are MNHNY and SVGAGI (reference sequence). V shed 2 bases and J 8 bases; nucleotides not matched to a gene: 8. CDR3 sequence: CASSYPAGGLDEQFF. The CDR3 DNA sequence: TGTGCCAGCAGTTACCCGGCAGGGGGCTTAGATGAGCAGTTCTTC.

The gene calls are TRBV4-2 and TRBJ1-1; TRBD1 is a possible D gene (6 bases). Germline CDR1 and CDR2: LGHNA and YNFKEQ. With 4 bases removed from V and 1 base from J, the gap between germline ends came to 13 bases. The CDR3 has 15 amino acids. The CDR3 spells CASSRERTANTEAFF. CDR3 coding DNA: TGTGCCAGCAGCCGCGAGAGGACAGCGAACACTGAAGCTTTCTTT.

The chain employs TRBV10-3 and TRBJ2-7; D call uncertain. The ends were cut back, 8 bases at V and 3 bases at J, with 8 bases in the middle. The CDR3 extends over 11 amino acids. CDR1 and CDR2 from the germline V gene are ENHRY and SYGVKD. Here the CDR3 DNA reads TGTGCCATCGGCAATCGCTACGAGCAGTACTTC. Protein product: CAIGNRYEQYF.

Its frequency marks this clone as medium-sized (0.01 to 0.1%). The rearrangement links TRBV6-4 to TRBJ2-1; 8 bases match TRBD2. The CDR3 runs 14 residues. Germline-derived CDR1 and CDR2 are MRHNA and SNTAGT. After removal of 3 bases from V and 3 bases from J, the junction contained 1 base not matched to a gene. The DNA of the CDR3 is TGTGCCAGCAGTGAGCGGGGGGACTACAATGAGCAGTTCTTC. This gives the protein CASSERGDYNEQFF.

V gene TRBV18 combines with J gene TRBJ1-1; a weak D match, TRBD1 (6 bases). This CDR3 comprises 14 residues. Looked up from germline, CDR1 is KGHSH and CDR2 is LQKENI. Trimming left V 6 bases short and J 5 bases short, with 16 bases between. In DNA, the CDR3 is TGTGCCAGCTCGTCCTTGGGGGCGCAGACTGAAGCTTTCTTT. This sequence encodes CASSSLGAQTEAFF.

The chain couples TRBV11-2 to TRBJ2-7; TRBD1 agrees at 8 bases. The V and J ends lost 10 bases and 0 bases, in that order; junction bases with no gene match: 5. CDR1 and CDR2 (germline): SGHAT, FQNNGV. The CDR3 spans 13 residues. The CDR3 here is CATRQGPSYEQYF. In DNA, the CDR3 is TGTGCCACCAGACAGGGGCCCTCCTACGAGCAGTACTTC.